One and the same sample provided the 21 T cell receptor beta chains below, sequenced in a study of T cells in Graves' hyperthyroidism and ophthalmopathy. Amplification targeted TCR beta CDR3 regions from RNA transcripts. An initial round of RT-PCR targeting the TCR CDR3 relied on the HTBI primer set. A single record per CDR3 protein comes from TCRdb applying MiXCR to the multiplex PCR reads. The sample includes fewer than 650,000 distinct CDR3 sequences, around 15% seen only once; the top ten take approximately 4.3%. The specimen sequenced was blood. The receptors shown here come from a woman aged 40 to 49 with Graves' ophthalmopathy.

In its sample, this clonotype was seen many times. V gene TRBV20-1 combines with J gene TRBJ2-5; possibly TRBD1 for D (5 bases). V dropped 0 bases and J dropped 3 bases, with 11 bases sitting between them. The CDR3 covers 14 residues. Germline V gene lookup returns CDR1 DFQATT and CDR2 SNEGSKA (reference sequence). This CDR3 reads CSARDLQTEETQYF. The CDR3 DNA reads TGCAGTGCTAGAGATTTGCAGACAGAAGAGACCCAGTACTTC.

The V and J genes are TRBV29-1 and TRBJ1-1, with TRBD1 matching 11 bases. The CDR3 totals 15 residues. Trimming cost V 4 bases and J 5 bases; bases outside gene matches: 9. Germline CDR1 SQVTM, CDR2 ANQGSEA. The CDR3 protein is CSVVGPGTGGTEAFF. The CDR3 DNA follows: TGCAGCGTTGTAGGCCCCGGGACAGGGGGTACTGAAGCTTTCTTT.

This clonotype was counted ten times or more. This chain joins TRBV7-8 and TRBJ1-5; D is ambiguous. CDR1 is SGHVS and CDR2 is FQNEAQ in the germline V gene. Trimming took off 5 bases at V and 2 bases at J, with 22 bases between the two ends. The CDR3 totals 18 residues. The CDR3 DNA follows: TGTGCCAGCAGCCCATCTTCCGGGTCAGATCGGGGCAATCAGCCCCAGCATTTT. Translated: CASSPSSGSDRGNQPQHF.

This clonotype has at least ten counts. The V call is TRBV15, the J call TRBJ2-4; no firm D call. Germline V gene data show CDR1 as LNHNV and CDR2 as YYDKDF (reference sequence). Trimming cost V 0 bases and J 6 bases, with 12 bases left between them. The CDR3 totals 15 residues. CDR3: CATSRDVGQPNIQYF. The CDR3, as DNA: TGTGCCACCAGCAGAGATGTCGGTCAGCCAAACATTCAGTACTTC. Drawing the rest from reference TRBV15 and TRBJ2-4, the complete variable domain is DAMVIQNPRYQVTQFGKPVTLSCSQTLNHNVMYWYQQKSSQAPKLLFHYYDKDFNNEADTPDNFQSRRPNTSFCFLDIRSPGLGDTAMYLCATSRDVGQPNIQYFGAGTRLSVL.

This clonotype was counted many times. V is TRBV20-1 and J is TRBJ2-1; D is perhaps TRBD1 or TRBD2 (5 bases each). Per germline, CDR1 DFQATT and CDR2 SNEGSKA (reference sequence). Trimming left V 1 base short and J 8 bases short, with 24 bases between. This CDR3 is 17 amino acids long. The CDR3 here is CSARGNSMGPLADEQFF. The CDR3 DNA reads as TGCAGTGCTAGAGGAAACTCCATGGGACCTCTCGCGGATGAGCAGTTCTTC.

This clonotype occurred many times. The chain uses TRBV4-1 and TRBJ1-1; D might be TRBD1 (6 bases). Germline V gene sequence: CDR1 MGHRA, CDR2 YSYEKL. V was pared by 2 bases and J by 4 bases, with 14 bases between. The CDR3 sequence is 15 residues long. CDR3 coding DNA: TGCGCCAGCAGCCAAACGACAGGCGCCCGCACTGAAGCTTTCTTT. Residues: CASSQTTGARTEAFF.

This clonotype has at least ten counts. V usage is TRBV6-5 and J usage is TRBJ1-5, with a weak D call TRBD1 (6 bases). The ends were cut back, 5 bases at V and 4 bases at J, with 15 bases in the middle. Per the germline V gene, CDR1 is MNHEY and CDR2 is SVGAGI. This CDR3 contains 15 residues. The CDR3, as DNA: TGTGCCAGCAGTCTGACAGGACTATTGAATCAGCCCCAGCATTTT. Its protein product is CASSLTGLLNQPQHF.

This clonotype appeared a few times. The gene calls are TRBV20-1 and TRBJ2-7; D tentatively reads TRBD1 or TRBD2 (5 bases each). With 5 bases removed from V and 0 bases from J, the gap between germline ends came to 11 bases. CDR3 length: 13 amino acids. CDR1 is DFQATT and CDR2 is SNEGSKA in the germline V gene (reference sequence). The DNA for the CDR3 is TGCAGTGCTGGGGGAGAGGACTCCTACGAGCAGTACTTC. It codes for CSAGGEDSYEQYF.

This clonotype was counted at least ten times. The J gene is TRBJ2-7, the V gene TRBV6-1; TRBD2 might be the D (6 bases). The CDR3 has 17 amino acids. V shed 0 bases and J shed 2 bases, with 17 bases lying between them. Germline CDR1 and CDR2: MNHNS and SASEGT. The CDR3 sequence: CASSEAAPGTATYEQYF. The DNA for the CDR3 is TGTGCCAGCAGTGAAGCGGCTCCCGGGACTGCAACCTACGAGCAGTACTTC.

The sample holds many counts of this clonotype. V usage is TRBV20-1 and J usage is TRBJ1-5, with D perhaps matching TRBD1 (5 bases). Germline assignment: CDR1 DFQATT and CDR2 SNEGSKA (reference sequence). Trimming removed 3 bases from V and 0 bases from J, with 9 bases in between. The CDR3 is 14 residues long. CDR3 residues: CSASPGYSNQPQHF. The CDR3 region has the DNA TGCAGTGCTAGCCCAGGGTATAGCAATCAGCCCCAGCATTTT.

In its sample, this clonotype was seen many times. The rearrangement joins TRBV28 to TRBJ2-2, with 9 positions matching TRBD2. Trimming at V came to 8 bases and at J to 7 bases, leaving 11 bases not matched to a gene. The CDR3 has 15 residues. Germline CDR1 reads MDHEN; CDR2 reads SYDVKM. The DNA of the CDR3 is TGTGCCAGCTGGGCGGCGGGAGGGCCCGGCGGGGAGCTGTTTTTT. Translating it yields CASWAAGGPGGELFF.

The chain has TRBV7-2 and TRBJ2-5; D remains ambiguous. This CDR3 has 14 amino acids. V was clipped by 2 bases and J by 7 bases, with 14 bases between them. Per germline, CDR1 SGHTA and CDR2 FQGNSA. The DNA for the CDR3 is TGTGCCAGCAGCTTACAGGTCCACGGAGTGACCCAGTACTTC. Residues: CASSLQVHGVTQYF. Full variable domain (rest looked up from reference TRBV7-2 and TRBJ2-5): GAGVSQSPSNKVTEKGKDVELRCDPISGHTALYWYRQSLGQGLEFLIYFQGNSAPDKSGLPSDRFSAERTGGSVSTLTIQRTQQEDSAVYLCASSLQVHGVTQYFGPGTRLLVL.

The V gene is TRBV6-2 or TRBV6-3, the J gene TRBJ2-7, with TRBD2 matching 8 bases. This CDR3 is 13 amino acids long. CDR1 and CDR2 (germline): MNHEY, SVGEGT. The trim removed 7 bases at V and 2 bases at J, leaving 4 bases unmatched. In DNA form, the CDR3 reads TGTGCCAGCACCGGGACTAGGCCCTACGAGCAGTACTTC. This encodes CASTGTRPYEQYF.

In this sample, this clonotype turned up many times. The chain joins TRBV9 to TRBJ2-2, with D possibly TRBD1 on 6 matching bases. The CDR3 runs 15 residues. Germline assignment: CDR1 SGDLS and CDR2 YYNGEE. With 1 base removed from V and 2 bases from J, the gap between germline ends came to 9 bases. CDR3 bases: TGTGCCAGCAGCGTAACCAGGGGAAACACCGGGGAGCTGTTTTTT. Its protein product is CASSVTRGNTGELFF.

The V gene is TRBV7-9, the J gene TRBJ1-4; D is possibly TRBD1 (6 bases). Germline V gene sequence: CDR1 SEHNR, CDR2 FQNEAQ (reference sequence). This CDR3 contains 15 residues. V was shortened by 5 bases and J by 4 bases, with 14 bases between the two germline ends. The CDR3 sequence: CASSTRTEFNEKLFF. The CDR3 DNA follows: TGTGCCAGCAGCACCCGGACAGAATTTAATGAAAAACTGTTTTTT.

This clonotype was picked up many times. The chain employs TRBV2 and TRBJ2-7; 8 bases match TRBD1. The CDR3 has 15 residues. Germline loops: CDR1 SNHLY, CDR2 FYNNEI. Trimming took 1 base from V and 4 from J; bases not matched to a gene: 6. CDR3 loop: CASSEGETGEYEQYF. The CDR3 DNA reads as TGTGCCAGCAGTGAAGGGGAGACAGGGGAGTACGAGCAGTACTTC.

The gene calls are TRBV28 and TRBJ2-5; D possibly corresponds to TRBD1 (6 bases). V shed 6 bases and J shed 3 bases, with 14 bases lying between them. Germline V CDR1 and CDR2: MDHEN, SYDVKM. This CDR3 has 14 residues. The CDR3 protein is CASSPVGGEETQYF. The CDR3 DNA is TGTGCCAGCAGCCCCGTAGGGGGAGAAGAGACCCAGTACTTC.

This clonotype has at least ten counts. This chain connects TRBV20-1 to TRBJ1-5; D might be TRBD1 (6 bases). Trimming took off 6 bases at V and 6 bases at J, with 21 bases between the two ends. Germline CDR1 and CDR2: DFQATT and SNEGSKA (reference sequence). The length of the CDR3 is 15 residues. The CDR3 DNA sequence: TGCAGTGCCTCCCACGCGGCAGGGGCGGCTCAGCCCCAGCATTTT. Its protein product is CSASHAAGAAQPQHF.

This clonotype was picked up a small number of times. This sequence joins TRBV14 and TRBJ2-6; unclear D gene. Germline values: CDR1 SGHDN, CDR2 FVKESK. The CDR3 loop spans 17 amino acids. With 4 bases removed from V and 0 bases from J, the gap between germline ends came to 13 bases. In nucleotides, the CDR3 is TGTGCCAGCAGCCCCTTTCGGGCCGACTCTGGGGCCAACGTCCTGACTTTC. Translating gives CASSPFRADSGANVLTF.

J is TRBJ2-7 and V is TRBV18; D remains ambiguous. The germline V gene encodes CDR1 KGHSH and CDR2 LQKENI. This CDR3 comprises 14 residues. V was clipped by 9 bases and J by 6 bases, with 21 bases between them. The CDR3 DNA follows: TGTGCCAGTTCCTCTCGCTCATCACGCTGCGAGCAGTACTTC. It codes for CASSSRSSRCEQYF.

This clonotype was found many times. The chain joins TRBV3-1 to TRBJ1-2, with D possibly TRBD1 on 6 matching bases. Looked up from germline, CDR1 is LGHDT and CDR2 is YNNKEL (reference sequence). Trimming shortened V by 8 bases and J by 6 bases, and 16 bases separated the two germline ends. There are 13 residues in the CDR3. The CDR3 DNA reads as TGTGCCAGCGGCATTGGGGGGGCGCATGGCTACACCTTC. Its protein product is CASGIGGAHGYTF.